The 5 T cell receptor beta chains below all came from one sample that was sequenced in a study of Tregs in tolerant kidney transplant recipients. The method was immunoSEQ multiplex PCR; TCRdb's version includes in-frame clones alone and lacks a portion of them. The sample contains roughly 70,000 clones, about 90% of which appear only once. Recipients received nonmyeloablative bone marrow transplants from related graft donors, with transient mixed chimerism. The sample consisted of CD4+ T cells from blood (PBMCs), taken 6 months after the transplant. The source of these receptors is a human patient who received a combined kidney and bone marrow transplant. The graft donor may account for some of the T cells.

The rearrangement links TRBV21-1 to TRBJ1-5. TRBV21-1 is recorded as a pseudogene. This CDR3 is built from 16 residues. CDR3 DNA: TGTGCCAGCAGCTCCCAGGCGAATCTCCGGGAGCAGCCCCAGCATTTT. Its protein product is CASSSQANLREQPQHF.

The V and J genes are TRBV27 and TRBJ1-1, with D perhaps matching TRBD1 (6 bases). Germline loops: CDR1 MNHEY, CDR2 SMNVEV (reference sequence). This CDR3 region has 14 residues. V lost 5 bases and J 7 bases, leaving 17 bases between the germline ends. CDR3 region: CASSPTGWVVEAFF. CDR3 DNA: TGTGCCAGCAGTCCCACAGGGTGGGTGGTTGAAGCTTTCTTT.

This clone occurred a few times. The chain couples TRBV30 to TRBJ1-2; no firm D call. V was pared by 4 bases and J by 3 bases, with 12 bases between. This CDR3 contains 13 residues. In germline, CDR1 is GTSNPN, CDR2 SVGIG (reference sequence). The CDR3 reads CAWTIQSDYGYTF. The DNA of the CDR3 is TGTGCCTGGACCATCCAGTCAGACTATGGCTACACCTTC.

This CDR3 reads CASSFTGGARREQFF. CDR3 nucleotides: TGTGCCAGCAGCTTCACAGGGGGCGCGAGAAGGGAGCAGTTCTTC. The chain employs TRBV7-2 and TRBJ2-1; the match to TRBD1 covers 9 bases. Germline CDR1 reads SGHTA; CDR2 reads FQGNSA. The CDR3 consists of 15 residues. V lost 3 bases, J lost 10 bases, and 10 bases stayed unmatched.

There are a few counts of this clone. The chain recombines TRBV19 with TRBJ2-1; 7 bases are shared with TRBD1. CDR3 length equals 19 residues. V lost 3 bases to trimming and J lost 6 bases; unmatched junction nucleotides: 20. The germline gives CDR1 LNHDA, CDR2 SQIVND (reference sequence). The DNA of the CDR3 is TGTGCCAGTAGTATTGGCCTTTGGACAGGTGGGATCCACCGCAATGAGCAGTTCTTC. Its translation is CASSIGLWTGGIHRNEQFF.